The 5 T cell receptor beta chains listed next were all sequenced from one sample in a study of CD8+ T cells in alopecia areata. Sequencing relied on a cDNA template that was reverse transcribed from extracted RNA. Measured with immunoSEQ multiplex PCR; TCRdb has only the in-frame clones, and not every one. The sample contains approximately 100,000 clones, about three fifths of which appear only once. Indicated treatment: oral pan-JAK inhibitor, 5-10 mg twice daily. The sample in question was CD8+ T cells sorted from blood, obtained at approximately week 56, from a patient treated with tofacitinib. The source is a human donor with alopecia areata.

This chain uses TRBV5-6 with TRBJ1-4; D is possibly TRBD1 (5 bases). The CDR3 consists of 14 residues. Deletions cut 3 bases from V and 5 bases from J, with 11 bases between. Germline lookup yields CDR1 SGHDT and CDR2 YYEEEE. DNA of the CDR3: TGTGCCAGCAGCTCCGGGACCTACAATGAAAAACTGTTTTTT. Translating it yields CASSSGTYNEKLFF.

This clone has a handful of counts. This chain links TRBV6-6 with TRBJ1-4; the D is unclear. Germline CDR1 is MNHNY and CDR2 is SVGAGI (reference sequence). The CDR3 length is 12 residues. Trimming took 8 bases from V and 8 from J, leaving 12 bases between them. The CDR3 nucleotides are TGTGCCAGCGGACGGGCCCCCGAAAAACTGTTTTTT. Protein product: CASGRAPEKLFF.

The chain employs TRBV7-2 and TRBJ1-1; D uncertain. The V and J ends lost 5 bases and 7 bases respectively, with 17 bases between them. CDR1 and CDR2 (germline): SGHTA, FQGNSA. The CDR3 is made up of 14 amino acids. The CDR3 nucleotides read TGTGCCAGCAGCCCGAACCCGTCGGGCGGTGAAGCTTTCTTT. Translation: CASSPNPSGGEAFF. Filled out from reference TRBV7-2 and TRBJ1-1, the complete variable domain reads GAGVSQSPSNKVTEKGKDVELRCDPISGHTALYWYRQSLGQGLEFLIYFQGNSAPDKSGLPSDRFSAERTGGSVSTLTIQRTQQEDSAVYLCASSPNPSGGEAFFGQGTRLTVV.

CDR3 in DNA: TGTGCCAGGCGTACAGGCACGAGGCAGCCCCAGCATTTT. Translation: CARRTGTRQPQHF. V and J are TRBV6-6 and TRBJ1-5, with D possibly matching TRBD1 (5 bases). Germline CDR1 is MNHNY and CDR2 is SVGAGI (reference sequence). Trimming took off 9 bases at V and 7 bases at J, with 16 bases between the two ends. The CDR3 totals 13 residues.

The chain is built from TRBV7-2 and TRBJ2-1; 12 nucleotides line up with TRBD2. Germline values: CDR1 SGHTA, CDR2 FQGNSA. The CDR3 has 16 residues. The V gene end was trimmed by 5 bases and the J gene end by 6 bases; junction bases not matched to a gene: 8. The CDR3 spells CASSPSGGALSNEQFF. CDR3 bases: TGTGCCAGCAGCCCTAGCGGGGGGGCCTTAAGCAATGAGCAGTTCTTC.